Presented here are 20 T cell receptor beta chains from one specimen sequenced in a study of blood T cells in healthy people across ages. Sample-barcoded 5' priming and a J-beta primer mix drove a second PCR of 7 to 11 cycles. TCRdb fed the 5' RACE reads into MiXCR, producing one record per CDR3 protein. The sample has nearly 800,000 distinct CDR3 sequences, more than 20% seen once; the top ten hold 3% to 4.5%. Separately, the same data were catalogued under a study of T cells of mothers and their children.

The sample consisted of blood. The origin of the receptors is a boy aged 5-17 years in good health.

This clonotype was counted a few times. J is TRBJ2-2 and V is TRBV20-1; 10 bases map to TRBD2. From germline, CDR1 is DFQATT and CDR2 SNEGSKA (reference sequence). J gave up 7 bases and V 5 bases, and 7 bases lay outside the gene matches. The CDR3 is 14 amino acids. CDR3 sequence: CSAPAGGPIGELFF. CDR3 nucleotides: TGCAGTGCTCCAGCGGGAGGGCCAATCGGGGAGCTGTTTTTT.

This clonotype was found a few times. The chain joins TRBV5-6 to TRBJ1-4; no firm D call. The length of the CDR3 is 15 residues. The V gene lost 1 base and the J gene lost 7 bases, with 14 bases spanning the gap. Germline V gene sequence: CDR1 SGHDT, CDR2 YYEEEE. CDR3 nucleotide sequence: TGTGCCAGCAGCTTGTATATGTCCCCCGGTGAAAAACTGTTTTTT. It is translated as CASSLYMSPGEKLFF. The full variable domain, its missing parts supplied by reference TRBV5-6 and TRBJ1-4, is DAGVTQSPTHLIKTRGQQVTLRCSPKSGHDTVSWYQQALGQGPQFIFQYYEEEERQRGNFPDRFSGHQFPNYSSELNVNALLLGDSALYLCASSLYMSPGEKLFFGSGTQLSVL.

The table lists this clonotype with many counts. The chain combines TRBV6-6 with TRBJ2-7; D is possibly TRBD2 (6 bases). Trimming took 5 bases from V and 1 from J, leaving 9 bases between them. The CDR3 length is 13 residues. CDR1 and CDR2 (germline): MNHNY, SVGAGI (reference sequence). The CDR3 spells CASSGTFSYEQYF. The CDR3 nucleotides read TGTGCCAGCAGTGGGACTTTTTCCTACGAGCAGTACTTC.

V usage is TRBV2 and J usage is TRBJ2-3, with a weak D call TRBD2 (5 bases). Germline values: CDR1 SNHLY, CDR2 FYNNEI. Between the trimmed V and J ends, which lost 4 bases and 1 base, there was a span of 9 bases. The CDR3 length is 14 residues. As DNA, the CDR3 is TGTGCCAGCAGTGGGGAGAGTGGCACAGATACGCAGTATTTT. It codes for CASSGESGTDTQYF.

The chain employs TRBV29-1 and TRBJ2-7; TRBD1 is a possible D gene (5 bases). V lost 4 bases to trimming and J lost 5 bases, with 18 bases between them. CDR3 size: 14 residues. The V gene's germline CDR1 is SQVTM and CDR2 ANQGSEA. For the CDR3, the DNA is TGCAGCGTTGCGCCCCAGGGTTCGTTCCACGAGCAGTACTTC. It codes for CSVAPQGSFHEQYF.

This clonotype was counted only a few times. The chain combines TRBV20-1 with TRBJ2-6, with a tentative D call TRBD1 (6 bases). CDR1 DFQATT and CDR2 SNEGSKA come from the germline V gene (reference sequence). V lost 1 base to trimming and J lost 0 bases, with 13 bases between them. The CDR3 extends over 17 amino acids. CDR3 in DNA: TGCAGTGCTAGAGCTGGGGGCAGCCGCTCTGGGGCCAACGTCCTGACTTTC. It encodes CSARAGGSRSGANVLTF.

This clonotype was seen a few times. The chain joins TRBV20-1 to TRBJ1-5; D perhaps matches TRBD1 (6 bases). In germline, CDR1 is DFQATT, CDR2 SNEGSKA (reference sequence). The CDR3 consists of 15 residues. With 0 bases removed from V and 0 bases from J, the gap between germline ends came to 9 bases. CDR3 in DNA: TGCAGTGCTAGAGATTGGACAGATAGCAATCAGCCCCAGCATTTT. Translated, it gives CSARDWTDSNQPQHF.

The chain couples TRBV5-5 to TRBJ2-7; 10 bases agree with TRBD1. Germline loops: CDR1 SGHKS, CDR2 YYEKEE (reference sequence). With V trimmed by 4 bases and J by 5 bases, 15 bases remained unmatched. This CDR3 is built from 17 residues. DNA for the CDR3: TGTGCCAGCAGCCGTCGAGGGACGGGACAGGGGACCCACGAGCAGTACTTC. It specifies CASSRRGTGQGTHEQYF.

This clonotype was counted many times. The rearrangement joins TRBV28 to TRBJ2-6; TRBD2 matches 7 bases. The CDR3 has 15 residues. Trimming at V came to 10 bases and at J to 2 bases, leaving 8 bases not matched to a gene. Germline CDR1 is MDHEN and CDR2 is SYDVKM. The CDR3 loop reads CATVPGGAGANVLTF. CDR3 DNA sequence: TGTGCCACCGTACCTGGGGGGGCTGGGGCCAACGTCCTGACTTTC.

The rearrangement links TRBV5-1 to TRBJ2-1, with TRBD2 matching over 10 bases. The ends lost 4 bases at V and 8 bases at J; junction bases unmatched: 12. This CDR3 region has 16 residues. Germline V lookup: CDR1 SGHRS, CDR2 YFSETQ. CDR3 DNA: TGCGCCAGCAGCCCCGATTGGAGCGGGAGGGCCCATGAGCAGTTCTTC. Translated: CASSPDWSGRAHEQFF.

This clonotype has only a few counts. CDR3 sequence (DNA): TGTGCCAGCAGTTTTGGCGTTTCGACACGGGCAGATACGCAGTATTTT. Its protein is CASSFGVSTRADTQYF. V usage is TRBV28 and J usage is TRBJ2-3, with D unclear. Between the trimmed V and J ends, which lost 3 bases and 4 bases, there was a span of 17 bases. CDR3 length: 16 amino acids. Per germline, CDR1 MDHEN and CDR2 SYDVKM.

The chain combines TRBV11-1 with TRBJ2-5; the match to TRBD1 covers 10 bases. Per the germline V gene, CDR1 is SGHAT and CDR2 is FQDESV (reference sequence). CDR3 size: 15 residues. V gave up 5 bases and J gave up 5 bases; unmatched junction bases: 8. This CDR3 is CASSLSGTGEETQYF. CDR3 in DNA: TGTGCCAGCAGCCTCAGCGGGACAGGGGAGGAGACCCAGTACTTC.

This clonotype has just a few counts. The chain uses TRBV14 and TRBJ2-1; 10 bases are shared with TRBD2. V lost 0 bases and J lost 4; bases outside the gene matches: 15. The CDR3 has 20 amino acids. The germline V gene has CDR1 SGHDN and CDR2 FVKESK. The CDR3 DNA follows: TGTGCCAGCAGCCAAGAGATTGGTTTCCTAGGACTAGCGGCTTACAATGAGCAGTTCTTC. Translating gives CASSQEIGFLGLAAYNEQFF.

J is TRBJ1-4 and V is TRBV5-1, with 7 positions matching TRBD1. CDR3 length: 16 residues. The V gene's germline CDR1 is SGHRS and CDR2 YFSETQ. V lost 2 bases, J lost 4 bases, and 8 bases stayed unmatched. The CDR3 DNA sequence: TGCGCCAGCAGCTTCGATGGACAGGCGATTAATGAAAAACTGTTTTTT. This sequence encodes CASSFDGQAINEKLFF.

The rearrangement links TRBV2 to TRBJ2-1, with D possibly called TRBD1 or TRBD2 (6 bases each). The CDR3 contains 11 residues. V lost 7 bases, J lost 8 bases, and 9 bases lay in between. Per germline, CDR1 SNHLY and CDR2 FYNNEI. The CDR3 reads CASKEGDEQFF. The CDR3 nucleotides are TGTGCCAGCAAGGAGGGGGATGAGCAGTTCTTC.

V usage is TRBV20-1 and J usage is TRBJ1-4, with a weak D call TRBD1 (6 bases). The V gene's germline CDR1 is DFQATT and CDR2 SNEGSKA (reference sequence). The V gene lost 5 bases and the J gene lost 5 bases, with 12 bases spanning the gap. The CDR3 runs to 13 residues. This CDR3 is CSADRPSNEKLFF. CDR3 nucleotide sequence: TGCAGTGCTGACAGGCCTTCCAATGAAAAACTGTTTTTT.

This clonotype was recorded a few times. This rearrangement joins TRBV30 to TRBJ2-2; no reliable D call. V lost 5 bases to trimming and J lost 2 bases, with 3 bases between them. Germline CDR1 and CDR2: GTSNPN and SVGIG (reference sequence). The CDR3 spans 11 residues. As DNA, the CDR3 is TGTGCCTGGTTCAACACCGGGGAGCTGTTTTTT. Its protein product is CAWFNTGELFF.

This clonotype turned up a few times. The chain has TRBV6-2 or TRBV6-3 and TRBJ2-5; D perhaps matches TRBD1 (5 bases). V lost 8 bases to trimming and J lost 2 bases, with 15 bases between them. From germline, CDR1 is MNHEY and CDR2 SVGEGT. The CDR3 covers 14 residues. The CDR3 DNA reads TGTGCCAGCCTCTCTTTGACAGTTCAAGAGACCCAGTACTTC. This sequence encodes CASLSLTVQETQYF.

The CDR3 is CASSRGNGEQFF. CDR3 DNA: TGTGCCAGCAGCCGAGGGAACGGAGAGCAGTTCTTC. This chain joins TRBV11-2 and TRBJ2-1; tentative D call: TRBD2 (5 bases). The CDR3 length is 12 residues. Germline loops: CDR1 SGHAT, CDR2 FQNNGV. Between the trimmed V and J ends, which lost 5 bases and 10 bases, there was a span of 12 bases.

The chain links TRBV10-3 to TRBJ2-7; 9 bases fit TRBD2. This CDR3 region has 14 residues. V shed 10 bases, J shed 4 bases, and the junction held 11 bases outside the gene matches. Germline V lookup: CDR1 ENHRY, CDR2 SYGVKD. CDR3 DNA: TGTGCCAGCAGAAGCCTAGCGGGGTCATACGAGCAGTACTTC. Protein: CASRSLAGSYEQYF.